These 20 T cell receptor beta chains came from one sample sequenced in a study of T-cell memory formation after mild COVID-19. A single record per CDR3 protein comes from TCRdb applying MiXCR to the 5' RACE reads. Among roughly 380,000 distinct CDR3 sequences listed, approximately 29% were seen once. The sample comprised PBMCs or a T cell subset sorted from them (not recorded which). The receptor set was obtained from an adult woman who had mild COVID-19 (a few samples of this study predate the infection). Cell type and time point are not known.

CDR3 in amino acids: CASSQDQAADTQYF. The CDR3 DNA reads as TGCGCCAGCAGCCAAGACCAAGCAGCAGATACGCAGTATTTT. This chain links TRBV4-3 with TRBJ2-3; the D is unclear. CDR1 and CDR2 from the germline V gene are LGHNA and YSLEER. Trimming cost V 0 bases and J 4 bases, with 8 bases left between them. The CDR3 spans 14 residues.

The rearrangement links TRBV5-1 to TRBJ2-7; 10 bases align to TRBD1. V dropped 4 bases and J dropped 12; count of bases not matched to a gene: 13. Germline V gene lookup returns CDR1 SGHRS and CDR2 YFSETQ. The CDR3 is 14 amino acids. The CDR3 DNA sequence: TGCGCCAGCAGCATCTACGGGACAGGGGAGGTTCTGTACTTC. Protein product: CASSIYGTGEVLYF.

The chain uses TRBV30 and TRBJ2-3; 7 nucleotides match TRBD1. With V trimmed by 3 bases and J by 2 bases, 5 bases remained unmatched. Germline V gene lookup returns CDR1 GTSNPN and CDR2 SVGIG (reference sequence). CDR3 length: 14 residues. Here the CDR3 DNA reads TGTGCCTGGAGCCCCGGACAGGTCACAGATACGCAGTATTTT. Its protein product is CAWSPGQVTDTQYF.

The chain carries TRBV15 and TRBJ2-1, with 8 bases fitting TRBD2. The CDR3 has 14 residues. Losses at the gene ends were 5 bases for V and 9 bases for J; bases not matched to a gene: 9. Looked up from germline, CDR1 is LNHNV and CDR2 is YYDKDF (reference sequence). The DNA for the CDR3 is TGTGCCACCAGCGGGAGCGGGAGAATGGTTGAGCAGTTCTTC. It encodes CATSGSGRMVEQFF.

This clonotype was found a few times. This sequence joins TRBV5-1 and TRBJ1-2; no reliable D call. The germline V gene encodes CDR1 SGHRS and CDR2 YFSETQ. V lost 0 bases and J 4 bases, leaving 7 bases between the germline ends. CDR3 length equals 13 residues. The CDR3 nucleotides are TGCGCCAGCAGCTTGGAAGGGATCTATGGCTACACCTTC. Encoded protein: CASSLEGIYGYTF.

This chain links TRBV6-5 with TRBJ2-5, with a weak D call TRBD2 (7 bases). V lost 0 bases, J lost 3 bases, and 20 bases lay in between. There are 18 residues in the CDR3. CDR1 and CDR2 from the germline V gene are MNHEY and SVGAGI. The CDR3 sequence is CASSYSLVGGGLEETQYF. DNA for the CDR3: TGTGCCAGCAGTTACTCTCTTGTAGGGGGGGGATTAGAAGAGACCCAGTACTTC.

V is TRBV6-5 and J is TRBJ1-2, with D unresolved. Germline V gene data show CDR1 as MNHEY and CDR2 as SVGAGI. The CDR3 is 16 amino acids. V lost 2 bases and J 4 bases, leaving 17 bases between the germline ends. As DNA, the CDR3 is TGTGCCAGCAGTTACGGAGGCAACGGGCCGATCTATGGCTACACCTTC. This sequence encodes CASSYGGNGPIYGYTF.

This clonotype was seen a handful of times. The rearrangement joins TRBV21-1 to TRBJ2-5; no check of the table's D call, TRBD1, against the DNA was made. TRBV21-1 is shown as a pseudogene. This CDR3 comprises 16 residues. The CDR3 DNA is TGTGCCAGCAGCAAAATATACCCAACAGGTGTGGAGACCCAGTACTTC. It yields the protein CASSKIYPTGVETQYF.

The rearrangement links TRBV24-1 to TRBJ2-1; D is possibly TRBD1 (6 bases). The ends were cut back, 7 bases at V and 4 bases at J, with 10 bases in the middle. CDR1 and CDR2 from the germline V gene are KGHDR and SFDVKD. The length of the CDR3 is 13 residues. The CDR3 region is CATRPTGYNEQFF. CDR3 bases: TGTGCCACCAGACCGACAGGTTACAATGAGCAGTTCTTC.

In this sample, this clonotype turned up a few times. The rearrangement links TRBV18 to TRBJ2-6; no firm D call. Germline CDR1 reads KGHSH; CDR2 reads LQKENI. V was trimmed by 3 bases and J by 1 base, leaving 4 bases between them. The CDR3 extends over 14 amino acids. The CDR3 is CASSPLSGANVLTF. For the CDR3, the DNA is TGTGCCAGCTCACCGCTATCTGGGGCCAACGTCCTGACTTTC.

The chain joins TRBV30 to TRBJ2-5, with TRBD1 matching 10 bases. With 5 bases clipped from V and 5 bases from J, the junction kept 5 bases outside the gene matches. The CDR3 length is 13 residues. Looked up from germline, CDR1 is GTSNPN and CDR2 is SVGIG (reference sequence). In DNA form, the CDR3 reads TGTGCCTGGGACAGGGGGCTAAGGGAGACCCAGTACTTC. Its protein product is CAWDRGLRETQYF.

J is TRBJ2-1 and V is TRBV3-1, with D unresolved. Trimming took 0 bases from V and 9 from J, leaving 3 bases between them. CDR3 length: 11 residues. Per germline, CDR1 LGHDT and CDR2 YNNKEL (reference sequence). CDR3 protein: CASSQESEQFF. The DNA for the CDR3 is TGTGCCAGCAGCCAAGAATCTGAGCAGTTCTTC.

This chain links TRBV20-1 with TRBJ2-3; D uncertain. The V gene lost 2 bases and the J gene lost 0 bases, with 21 bases spanning the gap. In germline, CDR1 is DFQATT, CDR2 SNEGSKA (reference sequence). This CDR3 spans 18 amino acids. CDR3 coding DNA: TGCAGTGCTAGACGCCCTCTTAGGACGCGGCCTAGCACAGATACGCAGTATTTT. It is translated as CSARRPLRTRPSTDTQYF.

The sample holds many counts of this clonotype. The gene calls are TRBV20-1 and TRBJ1-3; D possibly corresponds to TRBD1 (5 bases). Trimming shortened V by 5 bases and J by 2 bases, and 13 bases separated the two germline ends. Germline V gene sequence: CDR1 DFQATT, CDR2 SNEGSKA (reference sequence). CDR3 length: 14 residues. DNA of the CDR3: TGCAGTGCTTCCTCAGGGTTAGCTGGAAACACCATATATTTT. It translates to CSASSGLAGNTIYF.

The chain recombines TRBV3-1 with TRBJ2-2; tentatively, D is TRBD2 (6 bases). Trimming left V 6 bases short and J 3 bases short, with 14 bases between. Per the germline V gene, CDR1 is LGHDT and CDR2 is YNNKEL (reference sequence). This CDR3 is 15 amino acids long. The CDR3 bases are TGTGCCAGCAGAAATGGGGGGACCGACACCGGGGAGCTGTTTTTT. Amino acids: CASRNGGTDTGELFF. Full variable domain (outside the CDR3, taken from reference TRBV3-1 and TRBJ2-2): DTAVSQTPKYLVTQMGNDKSIKCEQNLGHDTMYWYKQDSKKFLKIMFSYNNKELIINETVPNRFSPKSPDKAHLNLHINSLELGDSAVYFCASRNGGTDTGELFFGEGSRLTVL.

This clonotype is a singleton in its sample. The chain couples TRBV15 to TRBJ2-2; 10 nucleotides line up with TRBD1. CDR1 and CDR2 from the germline V gene are LNHNV and YYDKDF (reference sequence). This CDR3 has 16 amino acids. V lost 5 bases, J lost 4 bases, and 7 bases stayed unmatched. CDR3 in amino acids: CATSPSGQGGTGELFF. The CDR3 bases are TGTGCCACCAGCCCTAGTGGACAGGGGGGCACCGGGGAGCTGTTTTTT. Full variable domain (missing parts from reference TRBV15 and TRBJ2-2): DAMVIQNPRYQVTQFGKPVTLSCSQTLNHNVMYWYQQKSSQAPKLLFHYYDKDFNNEADTPDNFQSRRPNTSFCFLDIRSPGLGDTAMYLCATSPSGQGGTGELFFGEGSRLTVL.

The chain employs TRBV19 and TRBJ2-7; TRBD1 might be the D (6 bases). V dropped 5 bases and J dropped 1 base, with 12 bases sitting between them. Germline assignment: CDR1 LNHDA and CDR2 SQIVND (reference sequence). The CDR3 is made up of 14 amino acids. The CDR3 loop is CASSEQGISYEQYF. The CDR3 DNA sequence: TGTGCCAGTAGTGAGCAGGGGATTTCCTACGAGCAGTACTTC.

The V gene is TRBV7-2, the J gene TRBJ1-1; D call uncertain. The CDR3 loop spans 14 amino acids. Germline loops: CDR1 SGHTA, CDR2 FQGNSA. Trimming took 4 bases from V and 1 from J, leaving 10 bases between them. CDR3 coding DNA: TGTGCCAGCAGCTGGCAGACTCAGAACACTGAAGCTTTCTTT. Protein sequence: CASSWQTQNTEAFF.

This clonotype came up a few times. The chain has TRBV9 and TRBJ2-1, with 9 bases fitting TRBD2. Germline V gene data show CDR1 as SGDLS and CDR2 as YYNGEE. The CDR3 has 18 residues. V gave up 1 base and J gave up 4 bases; unmatched junction bases: 12. This chain's CDR3 is CASSVMPGGTSSYNEQFF. The CDR3 DNA sequence: TGTGCCAGCAGCGTAATGCCTGGAGGGACTAGCAGTTACAATGAGCAGTTCTTC.

CDR3 amino acids: CASTRTGGLYEQYF. The CDR3 bases are TGTGCCAGCACCAGGACAGGGGGACTCTACGAGCAGTACTTC. The gene calls are TRBV27 and TRBJ2-7, with 10 bases identical to TRBD1. This CDR3 contains 14 residues. V was pared by 7 bases and J by 3 bases, with 6 bases of the junction left unmatched. Germline assignment: CDR1 MNHEY and CDR2 SMNVEV (reference sequence).